This T cell receptor beta chain was sequenced during a study of cytomegalovirus exposure and HLA in healthy donors. Comment on this clone: Its specificity is not known.

The PCR ran on 60 Vbeta and 13 Jbeta primers. The data were produced by immunoSEQ multiplex PCR, yet TCRdb's version contains in-frame clones alone and is incomplete. The listing records 25,000 to 30,000 clones. CDR3 length equals 14 residues. CDR1 is MNHEY and CDR2 is SVGAGI in the germline V gene. V was clipped by 6 bases and J by 2 bases; unmatched bases: 4. Study findings and constraints: Follow-up analysis later connected one missense variant in DCLRE1C with trimming of TCR beta V- and J-genes.

Sequencing used PBMCs. The sequence was collected from a man younger than 40 in good health and CMV-seronegative. The chain has TRBV6-5 and TRBJ2-7; 10 bases are shared with TRBD1. This CDR3 reads CASSRQGAAYEQYF. The CDR3 DNA reads as TGTGCCAGCAGCCGACAGGGGGCGGCCTACGAGCAGTACTTC.